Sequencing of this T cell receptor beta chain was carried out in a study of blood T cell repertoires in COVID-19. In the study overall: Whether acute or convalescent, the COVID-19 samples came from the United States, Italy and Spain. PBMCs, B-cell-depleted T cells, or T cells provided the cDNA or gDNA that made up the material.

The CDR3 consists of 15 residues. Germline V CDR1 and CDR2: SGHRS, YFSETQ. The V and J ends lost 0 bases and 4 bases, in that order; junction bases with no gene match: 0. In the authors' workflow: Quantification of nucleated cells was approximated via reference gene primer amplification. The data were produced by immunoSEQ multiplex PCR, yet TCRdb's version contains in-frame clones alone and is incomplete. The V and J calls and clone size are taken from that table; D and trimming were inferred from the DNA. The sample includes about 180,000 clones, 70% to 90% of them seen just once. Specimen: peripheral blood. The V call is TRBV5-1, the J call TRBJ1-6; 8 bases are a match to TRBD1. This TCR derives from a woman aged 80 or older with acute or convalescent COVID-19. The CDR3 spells CASSLGTGYNSPLHF. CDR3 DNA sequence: TGCGCCAGCAGCTTGGGGACAGGGTATAATTCACCCCTCCACTTT.